This T cell receptor (beta chain) was documented in a study of immune heterogeneity within non-small cell lung tumors. Overall study results and limits: The correlation between local T-cell clonality and local tumor mutational burden was positive, moderate in strength and statistically significant, with R around 0.3. Dominant CDR3 beta clonotypes repeated across a patient's tumor loci, while different loci held unique high-frequency clones.

The TCR beta CDR3 region was amplified by multiplex PCR employing 32 V and 13 J primers. From the multiplex PCR reads, TCRdb called clonotypes with MiXCR, one entry per CDR3 protein. The sample lists 8,000 to 11,000 distinct CDR3 sequences, 15% to 20% seen once, with roughly 3.7% in the top ten. V was clipped by 5 bases and J by 8 bases, with 13 bases between them. Germline V gene lookup returns CDR1 MDHEN and CDR2 SYDVKM. The CDR3 extends over 13 amino acids. TCRs were amplified from 450 to 700 ng gDNA of bulk tumor per sample. Multiple biopsies spaced far apart were taken from each primary tumor during surgery. Those enrolled were patients newly diagnosed with untreated non-small cell lung cancer and undergoing curative surgery. About this clonotype itself: Its antigen remains unknown.

The TCR comes from a man aged 40-49 years with non-small cell lung cancer. What was sequenced was lung tumor tissue. The V call is TRBV28, the J call TRBJ2-1, with a possible D match to TRBD2 (5 bases). As DNA, the CDR3 is TGTGCCAGCAGTAGTAGCGCCGCGGATGAGCAGTTCTTC. Amino acid sequence: CASSSSAADEQFF.